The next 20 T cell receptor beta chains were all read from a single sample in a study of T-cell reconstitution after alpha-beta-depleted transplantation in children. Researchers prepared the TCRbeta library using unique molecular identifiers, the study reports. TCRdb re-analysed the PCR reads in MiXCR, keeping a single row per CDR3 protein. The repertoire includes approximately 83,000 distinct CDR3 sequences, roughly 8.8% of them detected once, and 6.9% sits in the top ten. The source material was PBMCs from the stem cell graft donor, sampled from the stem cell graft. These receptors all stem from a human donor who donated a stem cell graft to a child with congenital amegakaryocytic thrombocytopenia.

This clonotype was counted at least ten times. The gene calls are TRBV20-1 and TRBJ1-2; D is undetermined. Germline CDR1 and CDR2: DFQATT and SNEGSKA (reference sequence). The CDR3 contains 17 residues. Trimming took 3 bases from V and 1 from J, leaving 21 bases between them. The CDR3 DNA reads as TGCAGTGCTAGGGAGGGAGGCGGAGGACCCCGTAACTATGGCTACACCTTC. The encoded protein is CSAREGGGGPRNYGYTF.

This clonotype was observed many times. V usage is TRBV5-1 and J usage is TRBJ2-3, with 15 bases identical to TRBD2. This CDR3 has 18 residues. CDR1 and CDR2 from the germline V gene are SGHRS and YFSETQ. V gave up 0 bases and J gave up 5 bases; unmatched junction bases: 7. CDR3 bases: TGCGCCAGCAGCTTGGCCCGGACTAGCGGGGGGGTGATAGATACGCAGTATTTT. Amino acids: CASSLARTSGGVIDTQYF.

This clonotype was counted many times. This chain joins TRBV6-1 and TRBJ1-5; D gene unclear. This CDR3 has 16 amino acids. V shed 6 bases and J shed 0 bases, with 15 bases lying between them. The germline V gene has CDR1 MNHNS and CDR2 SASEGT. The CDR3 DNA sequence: TGTGCCAGCAGACCTAGGAACCTATATAGCAATCAGCCCCAGCATTTT. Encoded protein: CASRPRNLYSNQPQHF.

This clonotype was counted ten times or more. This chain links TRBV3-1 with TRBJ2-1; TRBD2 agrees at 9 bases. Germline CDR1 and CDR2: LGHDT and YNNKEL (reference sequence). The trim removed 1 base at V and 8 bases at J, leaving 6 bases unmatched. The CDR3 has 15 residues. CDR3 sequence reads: CASSQGGGAVDEQFF. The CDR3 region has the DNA TGTGCCAGCAGCCAAGGCGGGGGGGCGGTTGATGAGCAGTTCTTC.

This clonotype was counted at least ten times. The CDR3 sequence: CSASYGGSHQPQHF. The CDR3 bases are TGCAGTGCTAGTTACGGCGGCTCTCATCAGCCCCAGCATTTT. The chain links TRBV20-1 to TRBJ1-5; D is unresolved. The CDR3 length is 14 residues. Germline-derived CDR1 and CDR2 are DFQATT and SNEGSKA (reference sequence). V shed 3 bases and J shed 5 bases, with 14 bases lying between them.

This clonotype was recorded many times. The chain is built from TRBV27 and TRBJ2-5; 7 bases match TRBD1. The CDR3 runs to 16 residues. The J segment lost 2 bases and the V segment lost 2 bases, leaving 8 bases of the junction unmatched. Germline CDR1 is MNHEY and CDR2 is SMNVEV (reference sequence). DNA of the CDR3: TGTGCCAGCAGTTTAACACCTACAGGGGTACAAGAGACCCAGTACTTC. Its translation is CASSLTPTGVQETQYF.

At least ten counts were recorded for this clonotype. CDR3: CASSLVQQETQYF. CDR3 DNA: TGCGCCAGCAGCTTGGTTCAGCAAGAGACCCAGTACTTC. V gene TRBV5-1 combines with J gene TRBJ2-5; no definite D call. The ends were cut back, 0 bases at V and 2 bases at J, with 5 bases in the middle. Germline CDR1 reads SGHRS; CDR2 reads YFSETQ. The CDR3 consists of 13 residues.

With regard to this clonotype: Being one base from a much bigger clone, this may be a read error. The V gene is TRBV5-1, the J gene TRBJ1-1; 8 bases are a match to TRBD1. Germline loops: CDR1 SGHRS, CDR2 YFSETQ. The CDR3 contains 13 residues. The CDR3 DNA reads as TGTGCCAGCAGCTCTACTGACAGGGGAAGGTCTTTCTTT. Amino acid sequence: CASSSTDRGRSFF.

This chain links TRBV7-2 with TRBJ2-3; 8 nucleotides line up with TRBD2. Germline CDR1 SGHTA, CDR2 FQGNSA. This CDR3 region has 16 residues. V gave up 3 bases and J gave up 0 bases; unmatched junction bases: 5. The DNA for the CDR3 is TGTGCCAGCAGCTTCCTAGCGGGTACTAGCACAGATACGCAGTATTTT. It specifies CASSFLAGTSTDTQYF.

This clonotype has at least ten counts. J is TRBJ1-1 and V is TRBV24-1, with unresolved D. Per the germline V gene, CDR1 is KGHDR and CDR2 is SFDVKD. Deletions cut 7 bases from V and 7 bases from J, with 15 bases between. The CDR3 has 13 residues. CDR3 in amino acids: CATSTPVTGEAFF. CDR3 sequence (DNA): TGTGCCACCAGCACTCCAGTTACCGGTGAAGCTTTCTTT.

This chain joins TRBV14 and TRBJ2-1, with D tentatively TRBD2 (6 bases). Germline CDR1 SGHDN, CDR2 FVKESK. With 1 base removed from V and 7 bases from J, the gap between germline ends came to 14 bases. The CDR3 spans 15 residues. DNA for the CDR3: TGTGCCAGCAGCCAAGCGCTCGGGGGTCGTAATGAGCAGTTCTTC. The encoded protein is CASSQALGGRNEQFF. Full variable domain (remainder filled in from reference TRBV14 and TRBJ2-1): EAGVTQFPSHSVIEKGQTVTLRCDPISGHDNLYWYRRVMGKEIKFLLHFVKESKQDESGMPNNRFLAERTGGTYSTLKVQPAELEDSGVYFCASSQALGGRNEQFFGPGTRLTVL.

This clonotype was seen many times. The CDR3 sequence: CASSPRGQETQYF. CDR3 nucleotide sequence: TGTGCCAGCTCACCAAGGGGGCAAGAGACCCAGTACTTC. The V gene is TRBV18, the J gene TRBJ2-5; tentatively, D is TRBD1 (6 bases). Germline V lookup: CDR1 KGHSH, CDR2 LQKENI. The CDR3 sequence is 13 residues long. Trimming took 2 bases from V and 2 from J, leaving 6 bases between them.

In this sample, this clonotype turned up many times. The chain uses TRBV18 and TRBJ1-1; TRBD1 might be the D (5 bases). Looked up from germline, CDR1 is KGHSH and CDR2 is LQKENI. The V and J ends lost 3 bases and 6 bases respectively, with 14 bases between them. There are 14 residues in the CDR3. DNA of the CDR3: TGTGCCAGCTCACCCGTCGGGGGTACGGCTGAAGCTTTCTTT. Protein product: CASSPVGGTAEAFF.

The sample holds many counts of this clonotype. The CDR3 sequence is CAISEGRQDNYGYTF. In nucleotides, the CDR3 is TGTGCCATCAGCGAAGGAAGACAGGATAACTATGGCTACACCTTC. This chain uses TRBV10-3 with TRBJ1-2; TRBD1 might be the D (6 bases). CDR1 and CDR2 (germline): ENHRY, SYGVKD. CDR3 length: 15 residues. Trimming left V 6 bases short and J 1 base short, with 15 bases between.

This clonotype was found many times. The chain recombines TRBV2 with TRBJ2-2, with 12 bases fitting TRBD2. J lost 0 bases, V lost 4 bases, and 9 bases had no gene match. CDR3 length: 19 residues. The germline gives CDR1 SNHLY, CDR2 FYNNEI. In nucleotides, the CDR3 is TGTGCCAGCAGTGGCGCCGGGACTAGCGGGTCCACGAACACCGGGGAGCTGTTTTTT. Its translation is CASSGAGTSGSTNTGELFF. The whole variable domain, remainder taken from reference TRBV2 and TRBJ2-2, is EPEVTQTPSHQVTQMGQEVILRCVPISNHLYFYWYRQILGQKVEFLVSFYNNEISEKSEIFDDQFSVERPDGSNFTLKIRSTKLEDSAMYFCASSGAGTSGSTNTGELFFGEGSRLTVL.

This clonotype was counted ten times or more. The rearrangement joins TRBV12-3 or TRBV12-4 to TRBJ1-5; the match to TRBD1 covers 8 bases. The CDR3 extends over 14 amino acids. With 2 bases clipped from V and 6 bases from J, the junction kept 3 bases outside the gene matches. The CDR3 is CASSLLQGVQPQHF. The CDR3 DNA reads TGTGCCAGCAGTTTACTACAGGGGGTTCAGCCCCAGCATTTT.

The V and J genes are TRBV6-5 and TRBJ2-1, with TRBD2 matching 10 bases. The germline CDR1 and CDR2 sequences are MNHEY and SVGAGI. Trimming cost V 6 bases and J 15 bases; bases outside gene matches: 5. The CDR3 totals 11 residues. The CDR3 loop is CASRSSGSMFF. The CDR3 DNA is TGTGCCAGCAGGTCTAGCGGGAGTATGTTCTTC.

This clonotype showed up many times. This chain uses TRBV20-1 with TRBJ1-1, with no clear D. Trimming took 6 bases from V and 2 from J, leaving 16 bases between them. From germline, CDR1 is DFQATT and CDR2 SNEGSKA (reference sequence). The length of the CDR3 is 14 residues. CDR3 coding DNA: TGCAGTGCCCCAAACTCCTGGCTAAACACTGAAGCTTTCTTT. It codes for CSAPNSWLNTEAFF.

The CDR3 nucleotides are TGTGCCACCGGGGTAAGAAATGAGCAGTTCTTC. Translating gives CATGVRNEQFF. The rearrangement links TRBV24-1 to TRBJ2-1; D unclear. Trimming removed 9 bases from V and 7 bases from J, with 9 bases in between. The CDR3 runs 11 residues. Per germline, CDR1 KGHDR and CDR2 SFDVKD.

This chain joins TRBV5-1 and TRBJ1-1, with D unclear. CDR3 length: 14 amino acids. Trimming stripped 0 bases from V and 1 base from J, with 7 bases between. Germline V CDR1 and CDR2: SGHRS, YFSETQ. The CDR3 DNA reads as TGCGCCAGCAGCTTGGGGGTGCCGAACACTGAAGCTTTCTTT. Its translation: CASSLGVPNTEAFF.